One sample yielded the 10 T cell receptor beta chains listed below, sequenced in a study of blood T cell repertoires in COVID-19. TCRdb keeps only in-frame clones here, not all; method: immunoSEQ multiplex PCR. The sample comprises around 220,000 clones, 88% of which are singletons, and 1.4% to 1.5% rests with the top ten. Source material: peripheral blood. The receptor set was obtained from a man between 18 and 35 years old with active or convalescent COVID-19.

This chain joins TRBV18 and TRBJ2-1, with a tentative D call TRBD1 (6 bases). Deletions cut 5 bases from V and 5 bases from J, with 13 bases between. The CDR3 is made up of 14 amino acids. Germline loops: CDR1 KGHSH, CDR2 LQKENI. The CDR3 DNA sequence: TGTGCCAGCTCAGGGATCAGGGGCAACAATGAGCAGTTCTTC. It yields the protein CASSGIRGNNEQFF.

This clone was found once. This chain links TRBV15 with TRBJ1-5; perhaps TRBD1 as D (6 bases). There are 17 residues in the CDR3. Germline CDR1 and CDR2: LNHNV and YYDKDF (reference sequence). Trimming cost V 0 bases and J 2 bases, with 14 bases left between them. CDR3 sequence (DNA): TGTGCCACCAGCAGAGAGCCGGGTCACAGGGGCAATCAGCCCCAGCATTTT. Its translation is CATSREPGHRGNQPQHF.

The chain couples TRBV7-9 to TRBJ1-3, with 8 bases lining up with TRBD1. Per the germline V gene, CDR1 is SEHNR and CDR2 is FQNEAQ (reference sequence). The CDR3 sequence is 16 residues long. J lost 0 bases, V lost 5 bases, and 6 bases had no gene match. The CDR3 spells CASSPRGQASGNTIYF. The CDR3 DNA reads TGTGCCAGCAGCCCACGGGGACAGGCCTCTGGAAACACCATATATTTT.

This chain uses TRBV6-4 with TRBJ2-1, with a possible D match to TRBD2 (6 bases). The V gene lost 8 bases and the J gene lost 9 bases, with 29 bases spanning the gap. Germline-derived CDR1 and CDR2 are MRHNA and SNTAGT. The CDR3 loop spans 17 amino acids. The CDR3 protein is CASVGGDRAEEGGEQFF. The CDR3 bases are TGTGCCAGCGTTGGAGGGGACCGGGCAGAGGAAGGAGGTGAGCAGTTCTTC.

This clone was counted once. V gene TRBV7-8 combines with J gene TRBJ1-1; 7 nucleotides agree with TRBD1. Trimming took 8 bases from V and 0 from J; bases not matched to a gene: 3. The CDR3 runs to 13 residues. CDR1 and CDR2 from the germline V gene are SGHVS and FQNEAQ. CDR3 sequence (DNA): TGTGCCAGCGTGGACAGGTTGAACACTGAAGCTTTCTTT. This sequence encodes CASVDRLNTEAFF.

The count of this clone is one. The chain joins TRBV6-5 to TRBJ1-4; TRBD1 aligns across 8 bases. This CDR3 region has 14 residues. V trimming: 2 bases; J trimming: 7 bases; junction bases outside the gene matches: 3. Looked up from germline, CDR1 is MNHEY and CDR2 is SVGAGI. CDR3 bases: TGTGCCAGCAGTTACGTACAGGGGGTTGAAAAACTGTTTTTT. It is translated as CASSYVQGVEKLFF.

This chain joins TRBV5-1 and TRBJ2-2; 9 bases fit TRBD1. V gave up 4 bases and J gave up 4 bases; unmatched junction bases: 8. The CDR3 loop spans 16 amino acids. CDR1 and CDR2 (germline): SGHRS, YFSETQ. The CDR3: CASSTGTGRATGELFF. In DNA, the CDR3 is TGCGCCAGCAGCACCGGGACAGGGCGAGCCACCGGGGAGCTGTTTTTT.

The rearrangement links TRBV7-2 to TRBJ1-2, with D maybe TRBD1 (6 bases). This CDR3 has 14 residues. With 3 bases removed from V and 5 bases from J, the gap between germline ends came to 13 bases. CDR1 is SGHTA and CDR2 is FQGNSA in the germline V gene. CDR3 in amino acids: CASSLGRGAYGYTF. The CDR3 bases are TGTGCCAGCAGCTTGGGCAGGGGCGCTTATGGCTACACCTTC.

The J gene is TRBJ1-1, the V gene TRBV27; TRBD1 agrees at 7 bases. This CDR3 spans 13 amino acids. The V and J ends lost 2 bases and 6 bases, in that order; junction bases with no gene match: 3. Germline assignment: CDR1 MNHEY and CDR2 SMNVEV (reference sequence). CDR3 sequence: CASSLSQGAEAFF. The CDR3 DNA reads as TGTGCCAGCAGTTTAAGCCAGGGGGCTGAAGCTTTCTTT.

In this sample, this clone turned up a few times. This chain uses TRBV27 with TRBJ1-2; D uncertain. The CDR3 spans 12 residues. With 6 bases removed from V and 2 bases from J, the gap between germline ends came to 7 bases. Per germline, CDR1 MNHEY and CDR2 SMNVEV (reference sequence). The CDR3 sequence: CASRSGNYGYTF. The DNA of the CDR3 is TGTGCCAGCAGGTCAGGAAACTATGGCTACACCTTC.